This TCR beta chain came from a study of early T cells in non-severe SARS-CoV-2 infection. In the study overall: It was bulk RNA from unsorted whole blood that was sequenced, and the chains were unpaired.

Study-wide results and caveats: Sequences matched to VDJdb favored anti-spike CD8 responses, while private and CD4 specificities were missed.

In the library, individual cDNA molecules carried attached unique molecular identifiers. MiXCR, run by TCRdb on the 5' RACE reads, gives a single entry per CDR3 protein. The sample holds under 85,000 distinct CDR3 sequences, roughly 13% seen once. Ten or more counts support this clonotype. As yet, its antigen is unknown. The CDR3 extends over 13 amino acids. Looked up from germline, CDR1 is SGHTA and CDR2 is FQGTGA. Between the trimmed V and J ends, which lost 1 base and 3 bases, there was a span of 6 bases. The specimen sequenced was whole blood. The receptor comes from an adult who was a healthcare worker with PCR-confirmed SARS-CoV-2 infection or an uninfected control (not recorded which). The chain employs TRBV7-3 and TRBJ1-1; D uncertain. The CDR3, as DNA: TGTGCCAGCAGCTTAAGTTGGGACACTGAAGCTTTCTTT. Protein: CASSLSWDTEAFF. Combining the CDR3 with reference TRBV7-3 and TRBJ1-1 gives the whole variable domain GAGVSQTPSNKVTEKGKYVELRCDPISGHTALYWYRQSLGQGPEFLIYFQGTGAADDSGLPNDRFFAVRPEGSVSTLKIQRTERGDSAVYLCASSLSWDTEAFFGQGTRLTVV.